The 26 T cell receptor beta chains below come from one sample, sequenced in a study of human T cells and chemical hapten exposure. Specified time point: patch test 1, 2 weeks after DPC sensitization. Treatment of the sample: therapeutic diphenylcyclopropenone sensitization with weekly scalp DPC. A single record per CDR3 protein comes from TCRdb applying MiXCR to the RACE reads. This sample yields 70,000 to 80,000 distinct CDR3 sequences, of which 30% to 35% are seen a single time; about 9.6% belongs to the top ten. Sample: whole blood, taken in connection with sensitization to the hapten diphenylcyclopropenone (DPC). The receptors here all came from a man between 40 and 49 years old with alopecia areata. Some clones in this sample may be carry-over from other donors' samples.

This sequence joins TRBV28 and TRBJ1-5; D is uncertain. From germline, CDR1 is MDHEN and CDR2 SYDVKM. V shed 7 bases and J shed 1 base, with 5 bases lying between them. CDR3 size: 12 residues. CDR3 protein: CASKGSNQPQHF. CDR3 DNA sequence: TGTGCCAGCAAGGGAAGCAATCAGCCCCAGCATTTT. The complete variable domain, with remaining parts taken from reference TRBV28 and TRBJ1-5, reads DVKVTQSSRYLVKRTGEKVFLECVQDMDHENMFWYRQDPGLGLRLIYFSYDVKMKEKGDIPEGYSVSREKKERFSLILESASTNQTSMYLCASKGSNQPQHFGDGTRLSIL.

The chain is built from TRBV12-3 or TRBV12-4 and TRBJ2-7, with D possibly being TRBD2 (5 bases). The V and J ends lost 6 bases and 6 bases respectively, with 18 bases between them. This CDR3 region has 14 residues. Written as DNA, the CDR3 is TGTGCCAGCAGACTAGGACTGGGGTTGGCCGAGCAGTACTTC. It encodes CASRLGLGLAEQYF.

This clonotype showed up just a few times. This sequence joins TRBV7-9 and TRBJ2-1; either TRBD1 or TRBD2 may supply D (5 bases each). V was clipped by 5 bases and J by 0 bases, with 17 bases between them. The V gene's germline CDR1 is SEHNR and CDR2 FQNEAQ (reference sequence). The CDR3 contains 17 residues. This CDR3 is CASSPPPGASSYNEQFF. The DNA of the CDR3 is TGTGCCAGCAGCCCCCCTCCCGGGGCCTCCTCCTACAATGAGCAGTTCTTC.

Only a few counts were recorded for this clonotype. This chain links TRBV2 with TRBJ1-3, with 11 bases identical to TRBD1. The ends lost 8 bases at V and 0 bases at J; junction bases unmatched: 6. The CDR3 loop spans 16 amino acids. Looked up from germline, CDR1 is SNHLY and CDR2 is FYNNEI. CDR3 in DNA: TGTGCCAGCTCCCGGGACAGGGGGATCTCTGGAAACACCATATATTTT. Translated: CASSRDRGISGNTIYF. The complete variable domain, with remaining parts taken from reference TRBV2 and TRBJ1-3, reads EPEVTQTPSHQVTQMGQEVILRCVPISNHLYFYWYRQILGQKVEFLVSFYNNEISEKSEIFDDQFSVERPDGSNFTLKIRSTKLEDSAMYFCASSRDRGISGNTIYFGEGSWLTVV.

V gene TRBV20-1 combines with J gene TRBJ2-7; no definite D call. This CDR3 has 12 residues. Looked up from germline, CDR1 is DFQATT and CDR2 is SNEGSKA (reference sequence). The V and J ends lost 0 bases and 2 bases respectively, with 5 bases between them. This CDR3 reads CSAREDAYEQYF. The CDR3, as DNA: TGCAGTGCTAGAGAAGACGCCTACGAGCAGTACTTC.

The sample holds one count of this clonotype. This chain connects TRBV28 to TRBJ2-5; TRBD1 matches at 10 bases. Germline CDR1 is MDHEN and CDR2 is SYDVKM. CDR3 length equals 16 residues. The junction had 8 bases not matched to a gene; V was cut back by 4 bases and J by 3 bases. The chain's CDR3 is CASSSIDRGREETQYF. The CDR3, as DNA: TGTGCCAGCAGTTCGATAGACAGGGGGCGCGAAGAGACCCAGTACTTC.

This clonotype was counted between two and nine times. The CDR3 spells CASSPPGLVYSEQFF. DNA of the CDR3: TGTGCCAGCAGCCCGCCGGGACTAGTTTATAGTGAGCAGTTCTTC. The chain employs TRBV9 and TRBJ2-1; the match to TRBD2 covers 8 bases. CDR1 and CDR2 (germline): SGDLS, YYNGEE. The CDR3 is 15 amino acids. The V gene end was trimmed by 4 bases and the J gene end by 9 bases; junction bases not matched to a gene: 12.

The CDR3 nucleotides read TGTGCCAGCAGAGCGGGAGGAGAGACCCAGTACTTC. The encoded protein is CASRAGGETQYF. The chain is built from TRBV28 and TRBJ2-5; 9 bases map to TRBD2. Germline-derived CDR1 and CDR2 are MDHEN and SYDVKM. V dropped 6 bases and J dropped 4; count of bases not matched to a gene: 0. The CDR3 is made up of 12 amino acids.

The chain is built from TRBV5-4 and TRBJ2-3; no reliable D call. There are 13 residues in the CDR3. Germline loops: CDR1 SGHNT, CDR2 YYREEE (reference sequence). With 0 bases removed from V and 2 bases from J, the gap between germline ends came to 4 bases. CDR3 residues: CASSLDTTDTQYF. The CDR3 DNA follows: TGTGCCAGCAGCTTGGACACCACAGATACGCAGTATTTT.

This chain's CDR3 is CSARDLGANTEAFF. CDR3 bases: TGCAGTGCTAGAGATCTCGGGGCTAACACTGAAGCTTTCTTT. The chain is built from TRBV20-1 and TRBJ1-1, with a possible D match to TRBD1 (5 bases). CDR1 and CDR2 (germline): DFQATT, SNEGSKA (reference sequence). The CDR3 runs to 14 residues. Trimming pared 0 bases from V and 2 bases from J, leaving 10 bases between.

Details on this clonotype: One end of the junction fails to match germline, which may point to a read error. The chain couples TRBV11-1 to TRBJ1-1; D gene uncertain. The CDR3 extends over 14 amino acids. Per germline, CDR1 SGHAT and CDR2 FQDESV (reference sequence). Here the CDR3 DNA reads TGTGCCAGCAGCTTCGCCAGAATGAACACTGAAACTTTCTTT. It encodes CASSFARMNTETFF.

This chain joins TRBV5-1 and TRBJ2-1, with D hard to call. Per the germline V gene, CDR1 is SGHRS and CDR2 is YFSETQ. V lost 4 bases and J lost 4, with 12 bases in between. CDR3 length: 14 residues. CDR3 in amino acids: CASSLRPPYNEQFF. The CDR3 DNA reads as TGCGCCAGCAGCCTCCGCCCCCCGTACAATGAGCAGTTCTTC.

This clonotype occurred many times. This rearrangement joins TRBV4-2 to TRBJ1-6; possible D gene TRBD1, 6 bases. V lost 5 bases and J lost 7, with 9 bases in between. Germline V gives CDR1 LGHNA, CDR2 YNFKEQ. The CDR3 contains 13 residues. CDR3 nucleotides: TGTGCCAGCAGCAGGACAGCAAATTCACCCCTCCACTTT. As protein: CASSRTANSPLHF.

This clonotype was detected only a few times. This chain joins TRBV12-3 or TRBV12-4 and TRBJ2-1; 8 bases map to TRBD2. This CDR3 comprises 16 residues. Unmatched junction bases numbered 12, after V lost 6 bases and J lost 5 bases. CDR3 DNA: TGTGCCAGCAGCCCAAGCGGGCTAGCGGGCAACAATGAGCAGTTCTTC. The encoded protein is CASSPSGLAGNNEQFF.

This clonotype was detected a few times. This rearrangement joins TRBV18 to TRBJ2-3; D call uncertain. The germline V gene encodes CDR1 KGHSH and CDR2 LQKENI. The V end was cut by 6 bases, the J end by 6 bases, with 13 bases between. This CDR3 has 13 amino acids. CDR3 sequence reads: CASSPSTGDTQYF. CDR3 nucleotides: TGTGCCAGCTCTCCATCCACCGGTGATACGCAGTATTTT.

The chain recombines TRBV6-1 with TRBJ1-1; D is uncertain. Trimming took off 3 bases at V and 10 bases at J, with 15 bases between the two ends. The CDR3 is made up of 13 amino acids. Germline V lookup: CDR1 MNHNS, CDR2 SASEGT. The CDR3: CASSEGKGRGAFF. In DNA form, the CDR3 reads TGTGCCAGCAGTGAGGGCAAAGGGAGAGGAGCTTTCTTT.

This clonotype was counted only a few times. The chain couples TRBV3-1 to TRBJ2-3, with D tentatively TRBD2 (6 bases). The V gene lost 0 bases and the J gene lost 4 bases, with 23 bases spanning the gap. Germline V gene lookup returns CDR1 LGHDT and CDR2 YNNKEL (reference sequence). This CDR3 spans 19 amino acids. This CDR3 reads CASSQDIGDSREAADTQYF. The DNA of the CDR3 is TGTGCCAGCAGCCAAGACATCGGGGACTCCCGCGAAGCCGCAGATACGCAGTATTTT.

This clonotype has just a few counts. The chain is built from TRBV12-3 or TRBV12-4 and TRBJ2-1, with D perhaps TRBD1 (10 bases). The V gene lost 5 bases and the J gene lost 0 bases, with 29 bases spanning the gap. This CDR3 region has 21 residues. The CDR3 DNA is TGTGCCAGCAGTCCAGGACAGGGGGGAACTAGCGGGCCTGGCTCCTACAATGAGCAGTTCTTC. This codes for CASSPGQGGTSGPGSYNEQFF.

In this sample, this clonotype turned up a few times. CDR3 sequence reads: CASSVGLAKNIQYF. In DNA, the CDR3 is TGTGCCAGCAGCGTAGGTCTAGCCAAAAACATTCAGTACTTC. The chain uses TRBV9 and TRBJ2-4; D remains unclear. The CDR3 has 14 amino acids. Trimming removed 0 bases from V and 0 bases from J, with 4 bases in between. Germline V gene lookup returns CDR1 SGDLS and CDR2 YYNGEE.

This sequence joins TRBV4-3 and TRBJ2-1; no definite D call. Germline lookup yields CDR1 LGHNA and CDR2 YSLEER. This CDR3 has 16 residues. V gave up 2 bases and J gave up 9 bases, with 20 bases separating them. In nucleotides, the CDR3 is TGCGCCAGCAGCCAACAAGTGGGGTCCGCGGAGTTTGAGCAGTTCTTC. Encoded protein: CASSQQVGSAEFEQFF.

V and J are TRBV2 and TRBJ2-2; 15 bases are a match to TRBD2. The trim removed 6 bases at V and 6 bases at J, leaving 5 bases unmatched. The germline V gene encodes CDR1 SNHLY and CDR2 FYNNEI. The CDR3 loop spans 16 amino acids. The CDR3 region is CASRRTSGRGAGELFF. The CDR3 nucleotides read TGTGCCAGCAGACGGACTAGCGGGAGGGGGGCCGGGGAGCTGTTTTTT.

This clonotype was picked up a small number of times. This chain links TRBV15 with TRBJ2-5, with TRBD1 identical over 7 bases. Germline loops: CDR1 LNHNV, CDR2 YYDKDF (reference sequence). V trimming: 1 base; J trimming: 1 base; junction bases outside the gene matches: 6. This CDR3 comprises 16 residues. The CDR3 sequence is CATSRGGTAIQETQYF. The CDR3 region has the DNA TGTGCCACCAGCAGAGGGGGGACAGCTATCCAAGAGACCCAGTACTTC.

This chain joins TRBV12-3 or TRBV12-4 and TRBJ1-5; 8 nucleotides align to TRBD1. CDR3 length: 14 residues. V shed 3 bases, J shed 7 bases, and the junction held 5 bases outside the gene matches. CDR3 nucleotide sequence: TGTGCCAGCAGTTTGTCAGGGGGCTACCAGCCCCAGCATTTT. This translates into CASSLSGGYQPQHF.

The chain joins TRBV10-3 to TRBJ2-5; perhaps TRBD1 as D (6 bases). Deletions cut 3 bases from V and 2 bases from J, with 13 bases between. The CDR3 covers 15 residues. Germline lookup yields CDR1 ENHRY and CDR2 SYGVKD. DNA for the CDR3: TGTGCCATCAGTGATCGGGGAGACAGGCAAGAGACCCAGTACTTC. Translated: CAISDRGDRQETQYF.

CDR3 in DNA: TGTGCCAGCAGCTTAGGACAGCTCCCCACAGATACGCAGTATTTT. It yields the protein CASSLGQLPTDTQYF. The chain is built from TRBV11-2 and TRBJ2-3; D perhaps matches TRBD1 (5 bases). V lost 1 base, J lost 2 bases, and 10 bases lay in between. Germline values: CDR1 SGHAT, CDR2 FQNNGV. The CDR3 is 15 residues long.

The V call is TRBV10-2, the J call TRBJ2-2, with 9 bases matching TRBD2. The length of the CDR3 is 15 residues. The junction had 6 bases not matched to a gene; V was cut back by 7 bases and J by 3 bases. The germline CDR1 and CDR2 sequences are WSHSY and SAAADI. The CDR3 bases are TGCGCCAGCAATAGCGGGAGTACGTACACCGGGGAGCTGTTTTTT. This gives the protein CASNSGSTYTGELFF.